This T cell receptor (beta chain) was retrieved from a study of T cell responses to AZD1222 COVID-19 vaccine. Study-level findings and limits: In a largely white British group with more females than males, clonal diversity was possibly underestimated. With dominance at 160-218 and 743-854, vaccine-associated CD4 TCRs spanned spike.

TCRdb's table, derived via immunoSEQ multiplex PCR, lists solely in-frame clones and lacks some. This table holds 89,000 or so clones, about 82% found once. Second-dose timings of about 4 or about 12 weeks were pooled. The CDR3 extends over 13 amino acids. V gave up 5 bases and J gave up 4 bases; unmatched junction bases: 5. Germline V CDR1 and CDR2: SGHRS, YFSETQ. On this clone itself: Its target is not known.

The input for sequencing was peripheral blood, taken 28 days after the second AZD1222 dose. The chain employs TRBV5-1 and TRBJ2-7, with 8 bases lining up with TRBD1. This sequence was found in an adult who received the AZD1222 COVID-19 vaccine. The chain's CDR3 is CASRTGVGYEQYF. The CDR3 bases are TGCGCCAGCAGGACAGGGGTTGGGTACGAGCAGTACTTC.